This T cell receptor (beta chain) was profiled in a study of Graves' ophthalmopathy and Graves' hyperthyroidism. Study at large: Ophthalmopathy not arising within 18 months of follow-up defined hyperthyroidism as stable. Study conclusions and caveats: Built on 13 signatures, a model told ophthalmopathy apart from stable hyperthyroidism with 87.88% sensitivity and around 80% specificity. Most thyroid-expanded clonotypes exceeding 0.001 frequency were also found in blood.

Amplification targeted the TCR beta CDR3 regions, with RNA transcripts as the source material. First-round RT-PCR with HTBI primers preceded a second-round multiplex PCR. TCRdb used MiXCR to reprocess the multiplex PCR reads, holding one entry per CDR3 protein. The sample consists of about 1.2 million distinct CDR3 sequences, about 35% of them appearing once. The CDR3 consists of 14 residues. After removal of 8 bases from V and 7 bases from J, the junction contained 6 bases not matched to a gene. The germline V gene encodes CDR1 LNHNV and CDR2 YYDKDF (reference sequence). As regards this clonotype: What it recognizes is unknown.

The sequenced sample was peripheral blood or thyroid tissue (not recorded which). The chain joins TRBV15 to TRBJ1-6; TRBD1 matches at 9 bases. The sequence was collected from an adult man with Graves' hyperthyroidism. The CDR3 DNA follows: TGTGCCACCGAGAGGGACAGGGAGAATTCACCCCTCCACTTT. It is translated as CATERDRENSPLHF.